What follows is one T cell receptor beta chain and its context. The clone's antigen remains unknown. One base away there is no much larger clone; base qualities are not given. This specimen comes from a study of blood T cell repertoires in COVID-19 (dated by TCRdb to 2020 to 2022). With regard to the full study: The collaborator samples originated in the United States, Italy and Spain and spanned the acute and convalescent phases of COVID-19. The prospective study material was composed of cDNA or gDNA derived from T cells, B-cell-depleted T cells, or PBMCs. Subjects who had been exposed to COVID-19, were actively infected with it, or had recovered from it provided the deeply sampled blood TCRbeta repertoires that made up the dataset. The repertoires were released in a freely available public database intended as a resource for research on the immune response to SARS-CoV-2. The samples were drawn from the first 160 participants of the ongoing ImmuneRACE study and from some 1,300 subjects provided by 6 global collaborators. Nearly every sample came with metadata listing a de-identified subject ID, COVID-19 status, age in years and sex. Where HLA class I and class II types were available, the types were taken from metadata supplied by the sample provider, not from assay-based typing. The investigation overall reported the following: How much clinical and demographic metadata was included differed by source and by participant, and the metadata was provided uncurated.

Participants in the prospective study were aged roughly 18 to 100 years, lived in some 24 United States geographic areas, and enrolled through a virtual design. To assign participants to cohorts, the prospective study relied on clinical history that participants themselves reported in a screening survey and a study questionnaire. Recovered participants in ImmuneRACE Cohort 3 were defined by two consecutive negative NP/OP PCR tests, clearance by a healthcare professional, or resolution of symptoms. Mobile phlebotomists in the prospective study collected whole blood, serum and a nasopharyngeal or oropharyngeal swab from every participant. Over a roughly 2-month period, participants in the prospective study had the option of providing additional blood draws and questionnaires. Blood samples from the prospective study were shipped frozen or at room temperature prior to DNA extraction. TCRbeta CDR3 regions were amplified from genomic DNA using the immunoSEQ Assay, a bias-controlled multiplex PCR. Concerning the study's data processing: Nucleated cell counts per sample were estimated from amplification of reference gene primers within the assay. Sequence reads were collapsed and filtered to measure the absolute abundance of every unique TCRbeta CDR3 rearrangement. For each sample, productive Simpson clonality was calculated as the square root of Simpson's diversity index across productive rearrangements. TCRdb's version of the immuneACCESS table is confined to in-frame rearrangements and falls short of the full clone set. An unresolved V gene accounts for under half of the shortfall where checked; the remainder is of unknown origin. Clonal size and the V and J genes are those of that table, whereas D and trimming came from the DNA. This sample is represented by about 200,000 clones; 75% to 90% of them were singletons. The leading ten clones occupy approximately 1.1% of the sample.

The TCR originated in a man aged 25 to 40 who had recovered from COVID-19. Sequencing was carried out using PBMCs or T cells enriched from blood (not recorded which).

The CDR3: CASSQSTGARSGGYTF. The sequenced DNA is TGTGCCAGCAGCCAATCAACAGGGGCGCGGAGTGGTGGCTACACCTTC. The chain is encoded by TRBV7-9 joined to TRBJ1-2, with 7 bases matching TRBD1. In the germline V gene (reference sequence), CDR1 corresponds to SEHNR and CDR2 to FQNEAQ. Germline trimming amounts to 5 bases on V and 7 bases on J, with 16 as the count of junction bases outside the gene matches. The CDR3 sequence holds 16 residues, the cysteine and phenylalanine included. The only DNA kept is the CDR3, 48 bases in frame from the first base.